This section outlines one T cell receptor beta chain sequence together with its context. Its antigen is currently unknown. Lacking the conserved final phenylalanine or tryptophan, this CDR3 likely reflects a read error. The data originate from a study of high-grade serous ovarian cancer treatment subgroups. The wider study: Mean per sample: around 13,000 reads, some 7,500 unique TCR beta rearrangements.

Assay used: immunoSEQ multiplex PCR; TCRdb lists only in-frame clones, some missing. This table holds about 710 clones, around four fifths found once. Study results and caveats: Same-patient tumor repertoires overlapped at roughly 0.1 to 0.85; different patients barely overlapped.

Tumor samples were taken before definitive surgery or chemotherapy. The sequenced material came from tumor tissue. This receptor was taken from a human donor with high-grade serous ovarian cancer.

The CDR3 DNA reads TGTGCCAGCAGTTTGGTAGCGGAGTCCTACGAGCAGTACCTC. Translation gives CASSLVAESYEQYL. This chain joins TRBV27 and TRBJ2-7; TRBD2 is a possible D gene (6 bases). CDR3 length equals 14 residues. The V gene's germline CDR1 is MNHEY and CDR2 SMNVEV (reference sequence). The V gene lost 3 bases and the J gene lost 1 base, with 10 bases spanning the gap.